This TCR beta chain came from a study of metastatic and nonmetastatic thyroid tumors. TCRdb reprocessed the PCR reads using MiXCR. The table records tens of thousands of clones, about 18% of them present only once. This clone was seen ten or more times. Thyroid surgery took place with no prior treatment in any patient. V shed 6 bases, J shed 2 bases, and the junction held 5 bases outside the gene matches. CDR1 is DFQATT and CDR2 is SNEGSKA in the germline V gene (reference sequence). This CDR3 is built from 15 residues. The chain couples TRBV20-1 to TRBJ1-5; 12 bases match TRBD1. The source of this sequence is a male donor with papillary thyroid cancer or a benign thyroid nodule (not recorded which). Some clones in this sample may be carry-over from other donors' samples. Sequencing was performed on blood. CDR3 in amino acids: CSAAGTGGGNQPQHF. The DNA for the CDR3 is TGCAGTGCAGCCGGGACAGGGGGCGGCAATCAGCCCCAGCATTTT.